This TCR beta chain was observed in a study of blood T cell repertoires in COVID-19. Study context: There were acute and convalescent COVID-19 samples, and they came from the United States, Italy and Spain. T cells, B-cell-depleted T cells, or PBMCs supplied cDNA or gDNA.

In the authors' workflow: Estimation of nucleated cell counts was performed using reference gene primer amplification. Profiled with immunoSEQ multiplex PCR; TCRdb holds only in-frame clones, not every one. V, J and clone size are taken as reported in that table, and D and trimming were inferred from the DNA itself. The table has some 70,000 clones, 75% to 90% seen once. Germline CDR1 and CDR2: SEHNR and FQNEAQ (reference sequence). CDR3 length: 11 residues. Trimming shortened V by 1 base and J by 7 bases, and 4 bases separated the two germline ends. This clone was seen a few times. Sequenced: peripheral blood. V is TRBV7-9 and J is TRBJ1-2; D unclear. The TCR comes from a man aged 50 or older with active COVID-19. The CDR3 DNA follows: TGTGCCAGCAGCTTAGAAGCTGGCTACACCTTC. Encoded protein: CASSLEAGYTF.